This T cell receptor beta chain was observed in a study of beta chain features in type 1 diabetes. In the study overall: Cells sorted and examined across all samples totaled roughly 100,000,000.

Investigators reverse transcribed all isolated RNA, so they sequenced expressed TCRB transcripts. TCRdb keeps only in-frame clones here, not all; method: immunoSEQ multiplex PCR. The table shows some 360,000 clones, with 8% to 10% occurring only once. Notes on the study in general: The study found fewer insertions and more deletions at VDJ junctions in type 1 diabetes patients. Across patients, naive, central memory and Treg TCRB repertoires exhibited apparently greater similarity than was observed across healthy donors. For Type 1 diabetes patients, all four CD4+ subsets carried TCRB CDR3s that were moderately but significantly shorter.

Purity of each sorted population was above 95%. Trimming removed 6 bases from V and 7 bases from J, with 10 bases in between. In germline, CDR1 is MNHNY, CDR2 SVGAGI (reference sequence). This CDR3 comprises 12 residues. On this clone: Antigen: not known.

Sequenced material: central memory CD4+ T cells from blood. The receptor was isolated from a man aged 25-45 years with type 1 diabetes. The chain recombines TRBV6-6 with TRBJ2-4; TRBD2 is a possible D gene (6 bases). The chain's CDR3 is CASREGSNIQYF. For the CDR3, the DNA is TGTGCCAGCAGGGAGGGTAGCAACATTCAGTACTTC.